This TCR beta chain was sequenced during a study of cytomegalovirus exposure and HLA in healthy donors. The wider study: Genotyping of roughly 400 donors showed that around 85% belonged to the Caucasian-associated ancestry cluster.

Details on this clone: The antigen is unknown.

The CDR3 totals 14 residues. Trimming removed 6 bases from V and 5 bases from J; junction bases left unmatched: 5. Per the germline V gene, CDR1 is MNHEY and CDR2 is SVGAGI. The study ran its PCR with 60 Vbeta and 13 Jbeta primers. Here immunoSEQ multiplex PCR was the method, and the copy in TCRdb shows in-frame clones only, minus some. The table lists some 75,000 clones. Whole-study results and caveats: The CMV antigen specificity of a few CMV-associated chains was confirmed through in vitro analysis. Rates of TCR association differed by HLA locus in a later analysis, with DRB1 highest and HLA-C lowest. The study had only CMV serostatus as immune exposure information.

This TCR was sampled from a female donor in good health and CMV-seropositive. The V gene is TRBV6-5, the J gene TRBJ2-1; 9 bases align to TRBD2. The specimen sequenced was PBMCs. DNA of the CDR3: TGTGCCAGCAGGGTTAGCGGGAGCCACAATGAGCAGTTCTTC. Translated: CASRVSGSHNEQFF.